Listed below are T cell receptor beta chains from one sample, sequenced in a study of blood T cell repertoires in COVID-19. Profiling relied on immunoSEQ multiplex PCR, and the TCRdb table lists in-frame clones only, not all of them. Among 250,000 or so clones listed, approximately 84% were seen once. The sample consisted of PBMCs or T cells enriched from blood (not recorded which). The source is a man aged 55-75 years who had recovered from COVID-19. Each CDR3 is given with its conserved first and last residue. Fields, in order: D gene, V gene, J gene, clone size, CDR3 DNA, CDR3 protein. The D gene is left open where the match is weak. Only part of the rows carry a size: once, few, many, or a class if the clone is expanded.

d_gene: TRBD1
v_gene: TRBV4-2
j_gene: TRBJ1-2
abundance: -
CDR3nt: TGTGCCAGCAGCCAAATTACAGGGGACCTTATTAACTATGGCTACACCTTC
CDR3aa: CASSQITGDLINYGYTF

d_gene: TRBD2
v_gene: TRBV13
j_gene: TRBJ2-7
abundance: -
CDR3nt: TGTGCCAGTGCTAGCGGGGGTCCCTACGAGCAGTACTTC
CDR3aa: CASASGGPYEQYF

d_gene: TRBD1
v_gene: TRBV6-5
j_gene: TRBJ1-5
abundance: once
CDR3nt: TGTGCCAGCAGGACCGGGACAGGAGCCAATCAGCCCCAGCATTTT
CDR3aa: CASRTGTGANQPQHF

d_gene: -
v_gene: TRBV11-2
j_gene: TRBJ1-5
abundance: -
CDR3nt: TGTGCCAGCAGCTTTGACAGTGCCGGTCAGCCCCAGCATTTT
CDR3aa: CASSFDSAGQPQHF

d_gene: TRBD1
v_gene: TRBV2
j_gene: TRBJ1-1
abundance: -
CDR3nt: TGTGCCAGCAGGCCAGGACAGGGATCTCCACCGTCAGCTTTCTTT
CDR3aa: CASRPGQGSPPSAFF

d_gene: TRBD1
v_gene: TRBV27
j_gene: TRBJ1-1
abundance: -
CDR3nt: TGTGCCAGCACAACAGGGGGCAGGAACACTGAAGCTTTCTTT
CDR3aa: CASTTGGRNTEAFF

d_gene: -
v_gene: TRBV19
j_gene: TRBJ1-1
abundance: -
CDR3nt: TGTGCCAGTAGTATGGGGATTCCGGGACTTTGGAACACTGAAGCTTTCTTT
CDR3aa: CASSMGIPGLWNTEAFF

d_gene: TRBD2
v_gene: TRBV11-2
j_gene: TRBJ2-7
abundance: -
CDR3nt: TGTGCCAGCAGTCTTACTAGCGGGGCGTCCTACGAGCAGTACTTC
CDR3aa: CASSLTSGASYEQYF

d_gene: TRBD2
v_gene: TRBV18
j_gene: TRBJ2-1
abundance: -
CDR3nt: TGTGCCAGCTCACAAAATAGCGGGACCGAGCAGTTCTTC
CDR3aa: CASSQNSGTEQFF

d_gene: TRBD2
v_gene: TRBV29-1
j_gene: TRBJ2-5
abundance: -
CDR3nt: TGCAGCGGGATTAGCGGGGGGGCTGAGACCCAGTACTTC
CDR3aa: CSGISGGAETQYF

d_gene: -
v_gene: TRBV7-9
j_gene: TRBJ2-3
abundance: -
CDR3nt: TGTGCCAGCAGCATAACCAACCCGGAGGGGGATACGCAGTATTTT
CDR3aa: CASSITNPEGDTQYF

d_gene: -
v_gene: TRBV7-2
j_gene: TRBJ1-1
abundance: -
CDR3nt: TGTGCCAGCAGCGCAACCGCAGGGTCGTGGAGCACTGAAGCTTTCTTT
CDR3aa: CASSATAGSWSTEAFF

d_gene: TRBD2
v_gene: TRBV24-1
j_gene: TRBJ2-1
abundance: -
CDR3nt: TGTGCCACCAGGGCTCCCATCGGGGCGGGGGGGCGCACTGAGCAGTTCTTC
CDR3aa: CATRAPIGAGGRTEQFF

d_gene: -
v_gene: TRBV19
j_gene: TRBJ2-7
abundance: -
CDR3nt: TGTGCCAGTAGTATAGGGTCGGAGGGTTCCTACGAGCAGTACTTC
CDR3aa: CASSIGSEGSYEQYF